Below are 30 T cell receptor beta chains sequenced from a single sample in a study of blood T cells in healthy people across ages. Primed by a sample-barcoded 5' primer and a J-beta primer mix, a second PCR proceeded for 7 to 11 cycles. In TCRdb, the 5' RACE reads were re-called with MiXCR into one record per CDR3 protein. The repertoire holds 700,000 or so distinct CDR3 sequences, approximately 22% seen once, with under 25% in the top ten. Sequenced: blood. The receptor source for this set is a man aged 65 to 85 in good health.

This clonotype was seen a few times. The CDR3 spells CASSPPTGNEQYF. The CDR3 DNA is TGTGCCAGCAGTCCCCCGACAGGAAACGAGCAGTACTTC. V usage is TRBV6-6 and J usage is TRBJ2-5; perhaps TRBD1 as D (6 bases). Gene TRBJ2-7 matches the end of the DNA better, so the J call may be wrong. This CDR3 is built from 13 residues. Germline V gene lookup returns CDR1 MNHNY and CDR2 SVGAGI (reference sequence).

The chain links TRBV6-2 or TRBV6-3 to TRBJ1-1; 8 bases are a match to TRBD1. This CDR3 has 16 amino acids. V gave up 2 bases and J gave up 4 bases; unmatched junction bases: 9. CDR1 and CDR2 (germline): MNHEY, SVGEGT. CDR3 loop: CASSYPTGEVSTEAFF. The CDR3 DNA is TGTGCCAGCAGTTACCCGACAGGGGAGGTGAGCACTGAAGCTTTCTTT.

Worth noting for this clonotype: This clone may be a read error of a much larger clone one base away. V gene TRBV7-3 combines with J gene TRBJ1-1; D unresolved. CDR1 and CDR2 from the germline V gene are SGHTA and FQGTGA. This CDR3 comprises 13 residues. CDR3 DNA sequence: TGTGCCAACAGCCCTTTGGGAGTGACTGAAGCTTTCTTT. Translation: CANSPLGVTEAFF.

This clonotype has just a few counts. The chain joins TRBV4-1 to TRBJ1-5, with a tentative D call TRBD1 (5 bases). Between the trimmed V and J ends, which lost 0 bases and 11 bases, there was a span of 14 bases. The CDR3 is 14 amino acids. In germline, CDR1 is MGHRA, CDR2 YSYEKL. In nucleotides, the CDR3 is TGCGCCAGCAGCCAAGATGGGGGACGGGGGGCCCAGCATTTT. Its translation is CASSQDGGRGAQHF.

This clonotype has just a few counts. The chain is built from TRBV20-1 and TRBJ2-3; the D gene is possibly TRBD2 (5 bases). Trimming took off 6 bases at V and 6 bases at J, with 19 bases between the two ends. The CDR3 contains 14 residues. Germline lookup yields CDR1 DFQATT and CDR2 SNEGSKA (reference sequence). The CDR3 region is CSAPDPEGVDTQYF. CDR3 bases: TGCAGTGCCCCGGACCCCGAGGGAGTGGATACGCAGTATTTT.

The V gene is TRBV28, the J gene TRBJ1-2; weak D call: TRBD1 (5 bases). This CDR3 is 12 amino acids long. Trimming removed 6 bases from V and 3 bases from J, with 8 bases in between. Germline V gene lookup returns CDR1 MDHEN and CDR2 SYDVKM. CDR3 in DNA: TGTGCCAGCAGGGCGGGACACTATGGCTACACCTTC. This sequence encodes CASRAGHYGYTF.

The chain recombines TRBV12-3 or TRBV12-4 with TRBJ1-2; D might be TRBD1 (5 bases). This CDR3 comprises 15 residues. Trimming took 5 bases from V and 3 from J, leaving 16 bases between them. CDR3 protein: CASSPPGSKDYGYTF. The DNA of the CDR3 is TGTGCCAGCAGTCCTCCAGGGAGTAAAGACTATGGCTACACCTTC.

The table lists this clonotype with a few counts. This sequence joins TRBV6-5 and TRBJ1-2, with D possibly matching TRBD1 (6 bases). The CDR3 is 13 residues long. Germline CDR1 reads MNHEY; CDR2 reads SVGAGI. V lost 8 bases to trimming and J lost 4 bases, with 14 bases between them. The chain's CDR3 is CASALGGGYGYTF. The CDR3 bases are TGTGCCAGCGCACTTGGAGGGGGCTATGGCTACACCTTC.

This chain uses TRBV5-1 with TRBJ1-4; 7 bases match TRBD1. V gave up 4 bases and J gave up 7 bases; unmatched junction bases: 7. CDR1 and CDR2 (germline): SGHRS, YFSETQ. The length of the CDR3 is 14 residues. The CDR3 here is CASSLQGFGEKLFF. The CDR3 DNA follows: TGCGCCAGCAGCCTACAGGGGTTCGGTGAAAAACTGTTTTTT.

This chain connects TRBV12-3 or TRBV12-4 to TRBJ1-2; 11 bases match TRBD1. V shed 6 bases and J 6 bases; nucleotides not matched to a gene: 6. This CDR3 contains 14 residues. CDR3 nucleotides: TGTGCCAGCAGATGGACAGGGGGCGGCGATGGCTACACCTTC. Translated: CASRWTGGGDGYTF.

In DNA, the CDR3 is TGTGCCAGCAGTGCAACCCAGAGACCTAGCAATCAGCCCCAGCATTTT. It yields the protein CASSATQRPSNQPQHF. This sequence joins TRBV12-3 or TRBV12-4 and TRBJ1-5, with D unclear. The CDR3 has 16 amino acids. V was cut by 5 bases and J by 0 bases, with 14 bases left in between.

This clonotype was seen more than once but under ten times. The V call is TRBV29-1, the J call TRBJ1-3; D uncertain. Germline values: CDR1 SQVTM, CDR2 ANQGSEA. Trimming left V 7 bases short and J 0 bases short, with 10 bases between. The CDR3 runs to 13 residues. The CDR3 nucleotides are TGCAGCGCGGGCAGCAACTCTGGAAACACCATATATTTT. It specifies CSAGSNSGNTIYF.

The gene calls are TRBV30 and TRBJ2-1; 7 nucleotides line up with TRBD2. The CDR3 spans 14 residues. CDR1 and CDR2 from the germline V gene are GTSNPN and SVGIG (reference sequence). Trimming cost V 5 bases and J 6 bases; bases outside gene matches: 10. CDR3 in DNA: TGTGCCTGGCACCCACTCACGGGGGGCAATGAGCAGTTCTTC. Protein: CAWHPLTGGNEQFF. Combining the CDR3 with reference TRBV30 and TRBJ2-1 gives the whole variable domain SQTIHQWPATLVQPVGSPLSLECTVEGTSNPNLYWYRQAAGRGLQLLFYSVGIGQISSEVPQNLSASRPQDRQFILSSKKLLLSDSGFYLCAWHPLTGGNEQFFGPGTRLTVL.

In its sample, this clonotype was seen many times. The chain employs TRBV6-2 or TRBV6-3 and TRBJ2-6, with D unclear. CDR3 length equals 15 residues. Germline lookup yields CDR1 MNHEY and CDR2 SVGEGT. V lost 5 bases, J lost 3 bases, and 11 bases lay in between. The CDR3 DNA reads TGTGCCAGCAGTCTCCGTTACCGTGGGGCCAACGTCCTGACTTTC. Its translation is CASSLRYRGANVLTF.

This clonotype was seen just once. The chain recombines TRBV12-3 or TRBV12-4 with TRBJ2-3; D is tentatively TRBD1 or TRBD2 (5 bases each). V shed 2 bases and J shed 5 bases, with 17 bases lying between them. CDR3 length: 16 amino acids. CDR3 nucleotides: TGTGCCAGCAGTTTATATGGGTCGGGACGAAGAGATACGCAGTATTTT. It specifies CASSLYGSGRRDTQYF.

This clonotype was seen only a few times. V usage is TRBV7-9 and J usage is TRBJ1-2; TRBD1 is a possible D gene (5 bases). Germline V lookup: CDR1 SEHNR, CDR2 FQNEAQ (reference sequence). Trimming took 5 bases from V and 0 from J, leaving 13 bases between them. There are 15 residues in the CDR3. The CDR3 reads CASSENRKSNYGYTF. CDR3 bases: TGTGCCAGCAGCGAAAACAGGAAATCTAACTATGGCTACACCTTC.

The sample holds a few counts of this clonotype. The chain combines TRBV12-3 or TRBV12-4 with TRBJ1-1; 7 positions agree with TRBD1. The CDR3 runs 13 residues. With 7 bases clipped from V and 3 bases from J, the junction kept 5 bases outside the gene matches. CDR3 in amino acids: CASTFTGDTEAFF. The CDR3 DNA reads TGTGCCAGCACTTTCACAGGGGACACTGAAGCTTTCTTT.

This chain connects TRBV5-1 to TRBJ2-5; D not resolved. The J call may not be correct, given that the DNA end is closer to TRBJ2-7. Germline V CDR1 and CDR2: SGHRS, YFSETQ. The CDR3 has 14 amino acids. CDR3 sequence reads: CASSFRQNSYEQYF. Here the CDR3 DNA reads TGCGCCAGCAGCTTTCGCCAGAACTCCTACGAGCAGTACTTC.

The chain recombines TRBV18 with TRBJ1-2; tentatively, D is TRBD1 (5 bases). Trimming removed 5 bases at V and 2 bases at J, with 18 bases between. The CDR3 is made up of 16 amino acids. The germline V gene has CDR1 KGHSH and CDR2 LQKENI. The DNA of the CDR3 is TGTGCCAGCTCATCTAGCCGGGACGGCCTCAACTATGGCTACACCTTC. Its translation: CASSSSRDGLNYGYTF.

This clonotype was picked up a small number of times. J is TRBJ1-1 and V is TRBV6-5; the D is unclear. This CDR3 comprises 13 residues. Germline CDR1 is MNHEY and CDR2 is SVGAGI. V was shortened by 6 bases and J by 3 bases, with 11 bases between the two germline ends. The CDR3 bases are TGTGCCAGCAGGGAAGAACGAGACACTGAAGCTTTCTTT. It codes for CASREERDTEAFF.

The CDR3 DNA sequence: TGTGCCAGCAGTCCCTTCGAGCGGGGATTCGCCTACGAGCAGTACTTC. As protein: CASSPFERGFAYEQYF. J is TRBJ2-1 and V is TRBV6-2 or TRBV6-3; 7 bases fit TRBD2. The J call could be wrong; TRBJ2-7 is a better fit for the DNA end. This CDR3 region has 16 residues. Germline V CDR1 and CDR2: MNHEY, SVGEGT.

This clonotype has at least ten counts. The CDR3 protein is CSAVSTGFDTQYF. The CDR3 DNA sequence: TGCAGTGCCGTCTCGACAGGGTTCGATACGCAGTATTTT. The chain has TRBV20-1 and TRBJ2-3; 7 positions match TRBD1. CDR1 DFQATT and CDR2 SNEGSKA come from the germline V gene (reference sequence). V gave up 6 bases and J gave up 6 bases; unmatched junction bases: 9. The CDR3 is made up of 13 amino acids.

This clonotype appeared a few times. The V gene is TRBV5-1, the J gene TRBJ2-7; 9 nucleotides match TRBD1. Germline values: CDR1 SGHRS, CDR2 YFSETQ. J lost 2 bases, V lost 6 bases, and 9 bases had no gene match. This CDR3 has 15 amino acids. The CDR3 reads CASTTGTGYPYEQYF. The DNA for the CDR3 is TGCGCCAGCACCACCGGGACAGGGTACCCCTACGAGCAGTACTTC.

This clonotype showed up just a few times. This rearrangement joins TRBV7-2 to TRBJ1-1, with 7 bases matching TRBD1. This CDR3 region has 16 residues. The V gene end was trimmed by 1 base and the J gene end by 9 bases; junction bases not matched to a gene: 14. Germline loops: CDR1 SGHTA, CDR2 FQGNSA. The CDR3 region is CASSLDPTGFPLKAFF. CDR3 sequence (DNA): TGTGCCAGCAGCTTAGACCCGACAGGGTTCCCTTTGAAAGCTTTCTTT. Filled out from reference TRBV7-2 and TRBJ1-1, the complete variable domain reads GAGVSQSPSNKVTEKGKDVELRCDPISGHTALYWYRQSLGQGLEFLIYFQGNSAPDKSGLPSDRFSAERTGGSVSTLTIQRTQQEDSAVYLCASSLDPTGFPLKAFFGQGTRLTVV.

The J gene is TRBJ1-5, the V gene TRBV12-3 or TRBV12-4; 7 nucleotides match TRBD1. The CDR3 is 16 residues long. J was trimmed by 2 bases and V by 5 bases; bases with no gene match: 9. Here the CDR3 reads CASSPGQYSGNQPQHF. For the CDR3, the DNA is TGTGCCAGCAGTCCGGGACAGTACAGTGGCAATCAGCCCCAGCATTTT.

This clonotype was seen more than once but under ten times. For the CDR3, the DNA is TGTGCCAGCAGCAGATCTCGGACCACAGATACGCAGTATTTT. Its protein is CASSRSRTTDTQYF. The chain links TRBV7-9 to TRBJ2-3; D not resolved. Germline CDR1 SEHNR, CDR2 FQNEAQ (reference sequence). This CDR3 has 14 amino acids. V lost 5 bases and J lost 2, with 11 bases in between.

Only a few counts were recorded for this clonotype. The V and J genes are TRBV29-1 and TRBJ2-1; 9 nucleotides align to TRBD2. Germline V lookup: CDR1 SQVTM, CDR2 ANQGSEA. This CDR3 is 15 amino acids long. The V segment lost 6 bases and the J segment 9 bases; nucleotides outside the gene matches: 15. This CDR3 is CSVPLRRGRAGEQFF. Written as DNA, the CDR3 is TGCAGCGTCCCTTTACGGCGCGGGAGGGCCGGTGAGCAGTTCTTC.

This clonotype came up a few times. The chain joins TRBV11-2 to TRBJ2-3, with D unresolved. V was pared by 0 bases and J by 6 bases, with 16 bases between. Germline CDR1 SGHAT, CDR2 FQNNGV. The CDR3 is 16 residues long. Written as DNA, the CDR3 is TGTGCCAGCAGCTTAGATGGCAGGCCGACGGTGGATACGCAGTATTTT. This translates into CASSLDGRPTVDTQYF. The full variable domain, completed using reference TRBV11-2 and TRBJ2-3, is EAGVAQSPRYKIIEKRQSVAFWCNPISGHATLYWYQQILGQGPKLLIQFQNNGVVDDSQLPKDRFSAERLKGVDSTLKIQPAKLEDSAVYLCASSLDGRPTVDTQYFGPGTRLTVL.

The rearrangement links TRBV3-1 to TRBJ1-2, with 8 bases that match TRBD1. With V trimmed by 1 base and J by 7 bases, 8 bases remained unmatched. The germline CDR1 and CDR2 sequences are LGHDT and YNNKEL (reference sequence). The CDR3 totals 15 residues. The CDR3 bases are TGTGCCAGCAGCCAAGGGACAGGGACTTATATTGGCTACACCTTC. Amino acid sequence: CASSQGTGTYIGYTF.

The CDR3 loop is CASSFSVQGIEKLFF. In DNA form, the CDR3 reads TGTGCCAGCAGTTTCAGTGTACAGGGAATTGAAAAACTGTTTTTT. The rearrangement uses TRBV6-5 and TRBJ1-4, with a weak D call TRBD1 (6 bases). Germline V gene data show CDR1 as MNHEY and CDR2 as SVGAGI. V was clipped by 4 bases and J by 7 bases, with 16 bases between them. This CDR3 is built from 15 residues.